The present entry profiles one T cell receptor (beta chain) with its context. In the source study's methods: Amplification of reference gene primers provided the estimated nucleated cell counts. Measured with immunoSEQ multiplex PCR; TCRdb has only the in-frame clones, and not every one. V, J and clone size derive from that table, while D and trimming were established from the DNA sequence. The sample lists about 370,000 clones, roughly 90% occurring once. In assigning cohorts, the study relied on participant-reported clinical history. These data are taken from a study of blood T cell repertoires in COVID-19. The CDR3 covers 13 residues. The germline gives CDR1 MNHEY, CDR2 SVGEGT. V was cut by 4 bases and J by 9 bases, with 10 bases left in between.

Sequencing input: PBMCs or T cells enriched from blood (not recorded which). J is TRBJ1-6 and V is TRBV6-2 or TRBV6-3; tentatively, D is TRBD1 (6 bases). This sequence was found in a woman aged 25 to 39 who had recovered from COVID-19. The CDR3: CASSFTGSSPLHF. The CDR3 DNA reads TGTGCCAGCAGTTTCACAGGGAGTTCACCCCTCCACTTT.